This TCR beta chain was identified during a study of blood T cell repertoires in COVID-19. V shed 5 bases and J 4 bases; nucleotides not matched to a gene: 2. The CDR3 is 14 residues long. Germline assignment: CDR1 SGHTA and CDR2 FQGTGA. Sequenced by immunoSEQ multiplex PCR; TCRdb stores in-frame clones only, minus some. The table lists 150,000 to 200,000 clones, roughly 82% of them singletons, with 7% in the top ten. The clonotype originates from a woman in her 40s with COVID-19, enrolled during active disease. The chain carries TRBV7-3 and TRBJ2-1; 10 bases are shared with TRBD2. Sequencing used peripheral blood. CDR3 loop: CASSRGLAYNEQFF. CDR3 nucleotide sequence: TGTGCCAGCAGCAGGGGACTAGCGTACAATGAGCAGTTCTTC.